The 12 T cell receptor beta chains listed next were all sequenced from one sample in a study of T cell changes during pregnancy in multiple sclerosis. Sequencing was performed with immunoSEQ multiplex PCR; in TCRdb, only in-frame clones are kept and a portion is missing. The profile shows about 40,000 clones, roughly 94% of them singletons. This sample comprised peripheral blood, obtained in the third trimester of pregnancy. These TCRs come from a female donor with multiple sclerosis, enrolled in a pregnancy study.

This chain joins TRBV7-8 and TRBJ2-1; 8 bases fit TRBD2. Trimming took 1 base from V and 8 from J; bases not matched to a gene: 13. This CDR3 region has 17 residues. The germline V gene has CDR1 SGHVS and CDR2 FQNEAQ. CDR3 protein: CASSLVPGLGSGHEQFF. CDR3 in DNA: TGTGCCAGCAGCTTAGTACCGGGACTAGGGTCGGGTCATGAGCAGTTCTTC.

The chain has TRBV19 and TRBJ1-6; 11 bases are shared with TRBD1. Germline V gene lookup returns CDR1 LNHDA and CDR2 SQIVND (reference sequence). The V segment lost 6 bases and the J segment 8 bases; nucleotides outside the gene matches: 3. CDR3 length equals 14 residues. DNA of the CDR3: TGTGCCAGTAGGGTGGGACAGGGGGATTCACCCCTCCACTTT. Translating gives CASRVGQGDSPLHF.

The count of this clone is one. The chain carries TRBV9 and TRBJ1-2; the D is unclear. Trimming left V 6 bases short and J 4 bases short, with 13 bases between. This CDR3 has 13 amino acids. The V gene's germline CDR1 is SGDLS and CDR2 YYNGEE. The CDR3 loop is CASIPLPAYGYTF. The DNA for the CDR3 is TGTGCCAGCATTCCCCTACCTGCCTATGGCTACACCTTC. The variable domain in full, with the rest retrieved from reference TRBV9 and TRBJ1-2, is DSGVTQTPKHLITATGQRVTLRCSPRSGDLSVYWYQQSLDQGLQFLIQYYNGEERAKGNILERFSAQQFPDLHSELNLSSLELGDSALYFCASIPLPAYGYTFGSGTRLTVV.

The rearrangement uses TRBV4-2 and TRBJ1-1, with 8 positions matching TRBD1. The CDR3 totals 15 residues. J gave up 6 bases and V 0 bases, and 6 bases lay outside the gene matches. The V gene's germline CDR1 is LGHNA and CDR2 YNFKEQ. CDR3 sequence: CASSQDNRGAAEAFF. Written as DNA, the CDR3 is TGTGCCAGCAGCCAAGATAACAGGGGGGCGGCTGAAGCTTTCTTT.

The J gene is TRBJ2-5, the V gene TRBV19, with D perhaps matching TRBD2 (6 bases). V shed 11 bases and J shed 9 bases, with 22 bases lying between them. There are 13 residues in the CDR3. The V gene's germline CDR1 is LNHDA and CDR2 SQIVND (reference sequence). Here the CDR3 DNA reads TGTGCCGCCGGGGAGGCAGCCCGAGGGCCCCAGTACTTC. Translated: CAAGEAARGPQYF.

The chain carries TRBV9 and TRBJ1-1; D possibly corresponds to TRBD1 (5 bases). Trimming removed 6 bases from V and 0 bases from J, with 12 bases in between. The CDR3 length is 14 residues. Germline V lookup: CDR1 SGDLS, CDR2 YYNGEE. This chain's CDR3 is CASTVGLLNTEAFF. CDR3 bases: TGTGCCAGCACTGTGGGACTGTTGAACACTGAAGCTTTCTTT.

The V gene is TRBV28, the J gene TRBJ2-1; TRBD2 matches 11 bases. Germline-derived CDR1 and CDR2 are MDHEN and SYDVKM. CDR3 length equals 16 residues. Trimming cost V 0 bases and J 6 bases; bases outside gene matches: 4. The CDR3 protein is CASSLWTSGNGNEQFF. DNA of the CDR3: TGTGCCAGCAGTTTATGGACTAGCGGGAACGGCAATGAGCAGTTCTTC.

The CDR3 DNA reads as TGTGCCAGCGCAGACCTGGGACAGATAAATTCACCCCTCCACTTT. This translates into CASADLGQINSPLHF. The genes are TRBV18 and TRBJ1-6; TRBD1 agrees at 7 bases. Germline trimming cut 8 bases from V and 7 bases from J; bases unmatched to any gene: 11. This CDR3 has 15 residues. Germline assignment: CDR1 KGHSH and CDR2 LQKENI.

The chain is built from TRBV19 and TRBJ1-1; D gene uncertain. Germline V gene data show CDR1 as LNHDA and CDR2 as SQIVND (reference sequence). This CDR3 region has 15 residues. V lost 3 bases, J lost 6 bases, and 17 bases lay in between. The DNA of the CDR3 is TGTGCCAGTAGTATTTTGAGGGAAAAGGGCGCTGAAGCTTTCTTT. As protein: CASSILREKGAEAFF.

In DNA form, the CDR3 reads TGTGCCAGCGGGACAGTAGAGTCACCCCTCCACTTT. Its translation: CASGTVESPLHF. The chain has TRBV19 and TRBJ1-6; 7 nucleotides match TRBD1. Germline V CDR1 and CDR2: LNHDA, SQIVND (reference sequence). V was clipped by 9 bases and J by 10 bases; unmatched bases: 6. The CDR3 contains 12 residues.

J is TRBJ1-4 and V is TRBV30; 9 nucleotides line up with TRBD1. The CDR3 has 13 amino acids. Germline loops: CDR1 GTSNPN, CDR2 SVGIG (reference sequence). Losses at the gene ends were 5 bases for V and 4 bases for J; bases not matched to a gene: 2. The DNA for the CDR3 is TGTGCCTGGGGGGGACAGGGTAATGAAAAACTGTTTTTT. Amino acid sequence: CAWGGQGNEKLFF.

This clone showed up just a few times. The chain has TRBV10-3 and TRBJ1-4; D is undetermined. CDR1 is ENHRY and CDR2 is SYGVKD in the germline V gene. Between the trimmed V and J ends, which lost 2 bases and 0 bases, there was a span of 10 bases. This CDR3 region has 16 residues. CDR3 coding DNA: TGTGCCATCAGTGAGCCCGACTCTGCAACTAATGAAAAACTGTTTTTT. It translates to CAISEPDSATNEKLFF.